This T cell receptor beta chain appears in the sequencing data of a study of blood T cell repertoires in COVID-19. This clone showed up just once. Assay: immunoSEQ multiplex PCR; the TCRdb copy retains only in-frame clones and omits some. The table has a few hundred thousand clones, approximately 89% seen once. Sequencing was carried out using peripheral blood. This clonotype was obtained from a woman aged 55 to 70 with acute or convalescent COVID-19.

CDR3 in amino acids: CASSSDGQGANQPQHF. The CDR3 nucleotides are TGTGCCAGCAGCTCGGACGGCCAGGGGGCAAATCAGCCCCAGCATTTT. This sequence joins TRBV5-5 and TRBJ1-5; 8 bases line up with TRBD1. The trim removed 3 bases at V and 4 bases at J, leaving 9 bases unmatched. The CDR3 contains 16 residues. CDR1 SGHKS and CDR2 YYEKEE come from the germline V gene (reference sequence).